Sequencing of this T cell receptor (beta chain) was carried out in a study of blood T cells in healthy people across ages. Study details: For every two T cells, template switching captured about one barcoded beta molecule.

Sample-barcoded 5' priming and a J-beta primer mix drove a second PCR of roughly 7 to 11 cycles. TCRdb fed the 5' RACE reads into MiXCR, producing one record per CDR3 protein. The table records 1.5 million to 2 million distinct CDR3 sequences, 25% to 30% of them present only once. The study, taken as a whole, reports: Diversity figures derived from one million T cells were judged to underestimate the true value.

Points on this clonotype: Its antigen is unidentified.

The CDR3 sequence is 16 residues long. CDR1 and CDR2 (germline): SGHAT, FQNNGV. V trimming: 5 bases; J trimming: 6 bases; junction bases outside the gene matches: 12. The clonotype originates from a woman aged 25 to 39 in good health. The material sequenced was blood. The V and J genes are TRBV11-2 and TRBJ2-3, with 9 bases aligning to TRBD1. The CDR3 sequence is CASSPTGTGSIDTQYF. The DNA for the CDR3 is TGTGCCAGCAGCCCCACCGGGACAGGGTCGATCGATACGCAGTATTTT.